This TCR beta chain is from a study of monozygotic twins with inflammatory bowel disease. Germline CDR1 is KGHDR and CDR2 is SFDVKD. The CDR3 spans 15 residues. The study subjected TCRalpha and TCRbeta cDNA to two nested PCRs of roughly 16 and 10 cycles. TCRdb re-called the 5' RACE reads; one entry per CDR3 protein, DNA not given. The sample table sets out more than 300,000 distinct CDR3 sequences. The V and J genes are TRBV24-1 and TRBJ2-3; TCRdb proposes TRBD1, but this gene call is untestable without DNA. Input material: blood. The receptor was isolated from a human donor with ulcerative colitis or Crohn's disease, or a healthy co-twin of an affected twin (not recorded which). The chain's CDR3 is CATSSRIQGPDTQYF.